This paragraph reports one T cell receptor (beta chain). Its specificity is unknown. The data stem from a study of T cell responses to AZD1222 COVID-19 vaccine. Some clones are missing from TCRdb's copy, which holds only in-frame ones; the method was immunoSEQ multiplex PCR. The sample includes 70,000 to 95,000 clones, approximately 90% of them seen just once. General observations from the study: Just a handful of AZD1222 recipients tested seropositive at baseline.

Trimming removed 10 bases at V and 6 bases at J, with 21 bases between. CDR1 and CDR2 from the germline V gene are PRHDT and FYEKMQ (reference sequence). This CDR3 is built from 15 residues. This clonotype was sampled from an adult who received the AZD1222 COVID-19 vaccine. Sample: peripheral blood, taken 28 days after the second AZD1222 dose. This chain connects TRBV13 to TRBJ2-2; D call uncertain. The chain's CDR3 is CATRVRRSSAGELFF. CDR3 in DNA: TGTGCCACCAGAGTACGCCGGAGCTCCGCCGGGGAGCTGTTTTTT. Complete variable domain (other parts from reference TRBV13 and TRBJ2-2): AAGVIQSPRHLIKEKRETATLKCYPIPRHDTVYWYQQGPGQDPQFLISFYEKMQSDKGSIPDRFSAQQFSDYHSELNMSSLELGDSALYFCATRVRRSSAGELFFGEGSRLTVL.